This is a list of T cell receptor beta chains from one sample in a study of blood T cell repertoires in COVID-19. Only in-frame clones appear in the TCRdb table, and some are missing; sequencing was by immunoSEQ multiplex PCR. The data hold approximately 25,000 clones, with roughly 72% observed a single time. Sequencing used peripheral blood. Receptor source: an elderly woman with acute or convalescent COVID-19. Both conserved end residues are part of each CDR3. Each record gives: clone size, D gene, V gene, J gene, CDR3 protein, CDR3 DNA. D genes are given only for firm matches. For some rows the clone size is stated as once, few or many, or as a class when expanded; others skip it.

many	-	TRBV7-9	TRBJ2-7	CASRSTGGGYEQYF	TGTGCCAGCAGATCCACGGGTGGAGGCTACGAGCAGTACTTC
-	-	TRBV7-8	TRBJ1-1	CASSLQGNTEAFF	TGTGCCAGCAGCTTACAGGGGAACACTGAAGCTTTCTTT
-	TRBD2	TRBV2	TRBJ2-1	CASSPERGDSYNEQFF	TGTGCCAGCAGTCCTGAGCGGGGAGATTCCTACAATGAGCAGTTCTTC
-	-	TRBV4-1	TRBJ2-4	CASSWGGGVIQYF	TGCGCCAGCAGCTGGGGGGGCGGTGTAATTCAGTACTTC
-	-	TRBV18	TRBJ1-2	CASSPMGDPNYGYTF	TGTGCCAGCTCACCGATGGGCGACCCTAACTATGGCTACACCTTC
-	-	TRBV11-3	TRBJ2-7	CASSLVQGAEQYF	TGTGCCAGCAGCTTGGTCCAGGGCGCCGAGCAGTACTTC
-	-	TRBV9	TRBJ1-1	CASSVGSGMNTEAFF	TGTGCCAGCAGCGTAGGGAGCGGCATGAACACTGAAGCTTTCTTT
-	TRBD2	TRBV12-3/TRBV12-4	TRBJ2-3	CAAGASGRDTQYF	TGTGCCGCGGGGGCTAGCGGGAGGGATACGCAGTATTTT
-	-	TRBV5-4	TRBJ1-1	CASSALGGEAFF	TGTGCCAGCAGCGCGTTAGGGGGTGAAGCTTTCTTT
once	TRBD2	TRBV3-1/TRBV3-2	TRBJ2-3	CASSRASGGAPDTQYF	TGTGCCAGCAGCCGGGCTAGCGGGGGGGCCCCAGATACGCAGTATTTT
-	-	TRBV5-4	TRBJ2-7	CASGWGLSYEQYF	TGTGCCAGCGGCTGGGGACTCTCCTACGAGCAGTACTTC
-	TRBD1	TRBV9	TRBJ2-2	CASRRDRDTGELFF	TGTGCCAGCAGAAGGGACAGGGACACCGGGGAGCTGTTTTTT
-	-	TRBV3-1/TRBV3-2	TRBJ1-2	CASSQARGHGYTF	TGTGCCAGCAGCCAAGCCAGGGGTCATGGCTACACCTTC
-	TRBD2	TRBV2	TRBJ2-5	CASTLQGTSGGSAQYF	TGTGCCAGCACCCTCCAAGGGACTAGCGGGGGGTCGGCCCAGTACTTC
-	-	TRBV5-5	TRBJ2-2	CASSLQLRGLNTGELFF	TGTGCCAGCAGCTTGCAACTCAGGGGATTGAACACCGGGGAGCTGTTTTTT
few	TRBD1	TRBV5-1	TRBJ1-2	CASSLGTGGARGYTF	TGCGCCAGCAGCTTGGGGACAGGGGGCGCAAGGGGCTACACCTTC
-	TRBD2	TRBV2	TRBJ2-1	CASSEQTSGVGEQFF	TGTGCCAGCAGTGAACAGACTAGCGGGGTCGGTGAGCAGTTCTTC
-	TRBD1	TRBV28	TRBJ2-5	CASSGTVETQYF	TGTGCCAGCAGCGGGACAGTTGAGACCCAGTACTTC
-	TRBD1	TRBV28	TRBJ2-2	CASSLHLGQGAGELFF	TGTGCCAGCAGTTTACACCTTGGACAGGGAGCCGGGGAGCTGTTTTTT
once	-	TRBV6-6	TRBJ1-6	CASTSYPGGVAPLHF	TGTGCCAGCACCTCCTATCCGGGGGGAGTGGCACCCCTCCACTTT
few	TRBD2	TRBV7-2	TRBJ2-7	CASSLSASGPTQYF	TGTGCCAGCAGCTTATCAGCTAGCGGACCCACCCAGTACTTC
-	TRBD2	TRBV7-6	TRBJ2-5	CASSPIAGGHWGTQYF	TGTGCCAGCAGCCCAATAGCGGGGGGACATTGGGGGACCCAGTACTTC
-	TRBD1	TRBV4-3	TRBJ2-1	CASSQDRGQGAVNEQFF	TGCGCCAGCAGCCAAGATAGAGGACAGGGGGCGGTCAATGAGCAGTTCTTC
-	-	TRBV5-6	TRBJ1-5	CASSLWRSDQPQHF	TGTGCCAGCAGCTTGTGGAGGTCCGATCAGCCCCAGCATTTT
-	-	TRBV15	TRBJ2-1	CATSRVHFSHEQFF	TGTGCCACCAGCAGAGTGCACTTCTCCCATGAGCAGTTCTTC
-	-	TRBV3-1/TRBV3-2	TRBJ1-3	CASSPPRFWAGNTIYF	TGTGCCAGCAGCCCCCCACGTTTTTGGGCAGGAAACACCATATATTTT
-	-	TRBV4-1	TRBJ2-3	CASSQSRGASTDTQYF	TGCGCCAGCAGCCAATCCAGGGGCGCGAGCACAGATACGCAGTATTTT
-	TRBD2	TRBV24-1	TRBJ2-7	CATARGGDSYEQYF	TGTGCCACCGCCCGGGGGGGGGACTCCTACGAGCAGTACTTC
-	-	TRBV12-3/TRBV12-4	TRBJ1-3	CVCKSSGNTIYF	TGTGTTTGCAAGAGCTCTGGAAACACCATATATTTT
few	-	TRBV6-5	TRBJ1-1	CASSLKGALNTEAFF	TGTGCCAGCAGTCTAAAAGGGGCCCTGAACACTGAAGCTTTCTTT
-	-	TRBV6-6	TRBJ1-4	CASQRVRGEKLFF	TGTGCCAGCCAACGGGTCAGGGGTGAAAAACTGTTTTTT
medium-sized	-	TRBV6-2/TRBV6-3	TRBJ2-1	CASSYWRENEQFF	TGTGCCAGCAGTTACTGGCGGGAAAATGAGCAGTTCTTC
-	-	TRBV30	TRBJ1-1	CAQETGGEATEAFF	TGTGCCCAGGAGACGGGGGGTGAGGCCACTGAAGCTTTCTTT
-	-	TRBV29-1	TRBJ2-7	CSGLGGKSYEQYF	TGCAGCGGCCTCGGGGGAAAGTCCTACGAGCAGTACTTC
-	TRBD2	TRBV11-2	TRBJ2-3	CASSSWTSGTDTQYF	TGTGCCAGCAGCTCCTGGACTAGCGGTACAGATACGCAGTATTTT
many	TRBD1	TRBV7-9	TRBJ1-5	CATQGGFNQPQHF	TGTGCCACCCAGGGGGGCTTCAATCAGCCCCAGCATTTT
many	-	TRBV6-6	TRBJ1-5	CASSDQGFAQPQHF	TGTGCCAGCAGTGACCAGGGCTTTGCTCAGCCCCAGCATTTT
-	-	TRBV5-1	TRBJ2-5	CASSYLGRGGGETQYF	TGCGCCAGCAGCTATCTGGGCAGGGGTGGCGGAGAGACCCAGTACTTC
-	TRBD1	TRBV3-1/TRBV3-2	TRBJ1-2	CASSQEFGTGYGYTF	TGTGCCAGCAGCCAAGAGTTTGGGACAGGGTATGGCTACACCTTC
-	-	TRBV5-1	TRBJ2-7	CASSLGPGDEQYF	TGCGCCAGCAGCTTGGGCCCGGGAGACGAGCAGTACTTC
-	TRBD2	TRBV2	TRBJ2-1	CASRLTSGVPNEQFF	TGTGCCAGCAGGTTAACTAGCGGAGTCCCCAATGAGCAGTTCTTC
-	TRBD1	TRBV5-1	TRBJ2-7	CASVPGTASSLYEQYF	TGCGCCAGCGTACCCGGGACAGCAAGTTCCCTCTACGAGCAGTACTTC
-	-	TRBV30	TRBJ2-7	CACAGAMDEQYF	TGTGCCTGCGCGGGGGCGATGGACGAGCAGTACTTC
-	TRBD1	TRBV20-1	TRBJ1-2	CSASWTGRGYTF	TGCAGTGCTAGTTGGACAGGTCGTGGCTACACCTTC
few	-	TRBV6-2/TRBV6-3	TRBJ1-6	CASSYQASYNSPLHF	TGTGCCAGCAGTTACCAGGCATCCTATAATTCACCCCTCCACTTT
-	-	TRBV5-1	TRBJ1-1	CASSLGAALNTEAFF	TGCGCCAGCAGCCTGGGGGCAGCTCTGAACACTGAAGCTTTCTTT